This is a list of T cell receptor beta chains from one sample in a study of lymphopenia after photon versus proton radiotherapy. The table came from immunoSEQ multiplex PCR; TCRdb's copy has only in-frame clones and leaves some out. This sample carries 45,000 to 65,000 clones, more than 85% of them seen once, and the ten largest clones take 18%. The sample in question was peripheral blood, obtained from a patient treated with photon-based radiotherapy. The receptors were sampled from a middle-aged woman with cholangiocarcinoma. The CDR3 runs from the conserved cysteine through the conserved F or W. A D gene is named only where the DNA matches it firmly. Clone size, where shown, is once, few, many, or a class for clones that have expanded.

clone size: .
D gene: TRBD1
J gene: TRBJ1-2
V gene: TRBV30
CDR3 DNA: TGTGCCTGGAGGGACCCGGGACAGGTAAGCGGCTACACCTTC
CDR3 protein: CAWRDPGQVSGYTF

clone size: once
D gene: TRBD1
J gene: TRBJ2-7
V gene: TRBV18
CDR3 DNA: TGTGCCAGCTCACCACCGGGACAGAGCCACTTCGAGCAGTACTTC
CDR3 protein: CASSPPGQSHFEQYF

clone size: .
D gene: TRBD2
J gene: TRBJ2-1
V gene: TRBV27
CDR3 DNA: TGTGCCAGCAACCCCCTAACTAGCGGGAGGGGTAATGAGCAGTTCTTC
CDR3 protein: CASNPLTSGRGNEQFF

clone size: .
D gene: .
J gene: TRBJ1-1
V gene: TRBV7-9
CDR3 DNA: TGTGCCAGCAGCGCCTCTCGGGTAACGACTGAAGCTTTCTTT
CDR3 protein: CASSASRVTTEAFF

clone size: .
D gene: TRBD1
J gene: TRBJ2-3
V gene: TRBV25-1
CDR3 DNA: TGTGCCAGCAGACAGGGGGCAACAGATACGCAGTATTTT
CDR3 protein: CASRQGATDTQYF

clone size: .
D gene: TRBD2
J gene: TRBJ2-6
V gene: TRBV9
CDR3 DNA: TGTGCCAGCAGCCCACAGGGACTAGCGGATACCTCTGGGGCCAACGTCCTGACTTTC
CDR3 protein: CASSPQGLADTSGANVLTF

clone size: .
D gene: TRBD2
J gene: TRBJ2-3
V gene: TRBV7-3
CDR3 DNA: TGTGCCAGCAGCACCCTAGCGGGGGATCCAGATACGCAGTATTTT
CDR3 protein: CASSTLAGDPDTQYF

clone size: .
D gene: .
J gene: TRBJ1-1
V gene: TRBV4-3
CDR3 DNA: TGCGCCAGCAGCCAAGATCCTGTAGCTGAAGCTTTCTTT
CDR3 protein: CASSQDPVAEAFF

clone size: .
D gene: .
J gene: TRBJ1-1
V gene: TRBV6-1
CDR3 DNA: TGTGCCAGCGTAGAGAACACTGAAGCTTTCTTT
CDR3 protein: CASVENTEAFF

clone size: .
D gene: .
J gene: TRBJ2-7
V gene: TRBV7-2
CDR3 DNA: TGTGCCAGCAGCTTAGAGGGGACCTACGAGCAGTACTTC
CDR3 protein: CASSLEGTYEQYF

clone size: once
D gene: TRBD1
J gene: TRBJ1-2
V gene: TRBV15
CDR3 DNA: TGTGCCACCAGCAGAGATAAGGGGACAGTATATGGCTACACCTTC
CDR3 protein: CATSRDKGTVYGYTF

clone size: once
D gene: .
J gene: TRBJ2-6
V gene: TRBV30
CDR3 DNA: TGTGCCTGGAGTAAGGGTACTGGGGCCAACGTCCTGACTTTC
CDR3 protein: CAWSKGTGANVLTF

clone size: once
D gene: TRBD1
J gene: TRBJ2-4
V gene: TRBV7-2
CDR3 DNA: TGTGCCAGCAGCTTTGGGACAGGGTTAGCCAAAAACATTCAGTACTTC
CDR3 protein: CASSFGTGLAKNIQYF